A single sample is the source of the 2 T cell receptor beta chains below, sequenced in a study of blood T cell repertoires in COVID-19. The assay was immunoSEQ multiplex PCR, and TCRdb's table has in-frame clones only and misses some. The top ten clones hold 2% to 2.5% of a sample with approximately 210,000 clones, about nine tenths of them seen once. Sequenced input: peripheral blood. The source is a man under 40 who had recovered from COVID-19.

A remark on this clone: The junction does not match germline at one end; this may be a read error. This chain connects TRBV24-1 to TRBJ1-2; D might be TRBD1 (5 bases). The CDR3 spans 13 residues. Germline-derived CDR1 and CDR2 are KGHDR and SFDVKD. DNA for the CDR3: TGTGCCACCAGTGAACGCGACAGCTCCTCTATTTTCTTC. Its protein is CATSERDSSSIFF.

A single count supports this clone. This chain joins TRBV5-1 and TRBJ1-6, with TRBD1 matching over 10 bases. The CDR3 has 17 residues. Germline-derived CDR1 and CDR2 are SGHRS and YFSETQ. Trimming removed 3 bases from V and 8 bases from J; junction bases left unmatched: 11. The CDR3 DNA sequence: TGCGCCAGCAGCTACCTCAGAGGACAGGGGGAGGATTCACCCCTCCACTTT. Its protein is CASSYLRGQGEDSPLHF.